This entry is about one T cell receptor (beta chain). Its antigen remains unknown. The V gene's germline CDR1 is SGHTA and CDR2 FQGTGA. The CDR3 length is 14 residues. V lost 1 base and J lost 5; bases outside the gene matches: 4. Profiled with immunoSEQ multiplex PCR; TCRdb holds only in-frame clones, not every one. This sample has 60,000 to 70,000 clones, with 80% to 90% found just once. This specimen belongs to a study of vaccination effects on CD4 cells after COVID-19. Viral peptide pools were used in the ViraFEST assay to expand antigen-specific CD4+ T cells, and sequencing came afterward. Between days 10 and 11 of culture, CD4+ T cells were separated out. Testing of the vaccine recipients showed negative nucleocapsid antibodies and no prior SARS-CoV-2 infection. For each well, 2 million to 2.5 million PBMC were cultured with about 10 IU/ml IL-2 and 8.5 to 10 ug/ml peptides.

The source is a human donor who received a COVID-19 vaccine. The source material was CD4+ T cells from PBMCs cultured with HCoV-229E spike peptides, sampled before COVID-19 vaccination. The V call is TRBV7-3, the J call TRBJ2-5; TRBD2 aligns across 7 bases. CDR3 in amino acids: CASSLRSGGETQYF. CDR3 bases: TGTGCCAGCAGCTTAAGGTCGGGGGGTGAGACCCAGTACTTC.